This entry features one TCR beta chain sequence. This receptor's antigen is unknown. Base quality data are lacking; no much larger clone is found one base away. The CDR3 measures 12 amino acids from cysteine to phenylalanine. Only the CDR3 DNA is retained, 36 bases long and in frame from the first base. V loses 2 bases, J loses 7 bases, and the germline ends lie 11 bases apart. The germline V gene (reference sequence) sets CDR1 to GTSNPN and CDR2 to SVGIG. This record comes from a study of shared clonotypes between healthy human individuals (dated by TCRdb to about 2020). Background on the whole study: Three men and a couple of women, aged 18 to 49 years, made up the cohort. The study deeply sequenced blood TCR repertoires of about 5 healthy adults to estimate repertoire size and the extent of clonotype sharing between individuals. To increase sequencing depth and limit assay-specific biases, different laboratories used diverse techniques to prepare libraries and sequence TCR repertoires. Between about 0.85 and 9.5 billion PBMCs per donor were obtained by leukapheresis.

Using the deep immunoSEQ assay, TCR CDR3 regions were amplified from genomic DNA by multiplex PCR. Genomic DNA extracted from each cell subset was distributed evenly over all wells of several immunoSEQ 96-well plates, and each plate served as one replicate. For unsorted PBMC, 300 ng genomic DNA, equal to 25,000 to 35,000 T cell genomes, was loaded into each replicate PCR. Ten immunoSEQ deep assay plates were used to sequence unsorted PBMC genomic DNA. Purified libraries were measured with a Qubit 3.0 fluorometer, size-checked on a Bioanalyzer 2100, and measured again with the KAPA Library Quantification kit. Each immunoSEQ 96-well plate was sequenced on its own single-read 150-cycle Illumina NextSeq 550 flow cell. The paper's processing steps were these. The immunoSEQ output contained only junctional sequences without quality scores, so filtering could not match that applied to full-length reads. Sequences were annotated with PyIR, a Python wrapper for IgBLAST v1.9, using IMGT germline references to assign V/J genes and CDR3. Reads were removed for weak V/J assignments (E-value above 1e-6), missing CDR3, stop codons, out-of-frame junctions, or ambiguous translated residues. V3J clonotypes were defined as sequences sharing an identical inferred V gene, J gene, and CDR3 amino acid sequence. The percentage overlap between two repertoires was calculated by dividing the number of shared unique clonotypes by the size of the smaller repertoire. Repertoire richness was assessed with RTK rarefaction, the Chao1 estimator, and Recon v2.1 estimates of unobserved clonotypes. TCRdb retrieved this table from immuneACCESS and kept in-frame rearrangements only. Not all clones are present; in checked studies, unresolved V genes account for under half, and no reason is known for the remainder. D and trimming were read from the DNA, whereas the V and J calls and clone size are those reported in that table. The sample contains around 530,000 clones, roughly four fifths of them found a single time. The top ten clones comprise approximately 12% of the sample.

What the work shows at the level of the full study, not this receptor alone: The small number of donors limited the genetic and exposure-history diversity represented. Pairwise subsampling indicated that sequencing depth was expected to affect the degree of clonotype sharing among donors. Sampling was limited to blood, and TCR repertoires in tissue likely differ from TCR repertoires in blood.

Donors were healthy HIV-negative adults with no recently reported acute infections or vaccinations. Only Caucasian adults living in Nashville, Tennessee, USA were represented among the donors. In the unsorted samples, 87 million or so PBMCs were counted, and genomic DNA was extracted using the QIAamp DNA Blood Mini kit. Blood was obtained by leukapheresis, after which PBMCs were separated by Ficoll-Histopaque density gradient centrifugation and cryopreserved in liquid nitrogen vapor phase. The sequencing input was PBMCs. The clonotype comes from a middle-aged woman in good health. Some clones in this sample may be carry-over from other donors' samples. The V and J segments used are TRBV30 and TRBJ1-2; TRBD1 could be the D gene, as 5 bases match. The DNA reads as follows: TGTGCCTGGAGTCGGGGGGAGGCTGGCTACACCTTC. It translates as CAWSRGEAGYTF.